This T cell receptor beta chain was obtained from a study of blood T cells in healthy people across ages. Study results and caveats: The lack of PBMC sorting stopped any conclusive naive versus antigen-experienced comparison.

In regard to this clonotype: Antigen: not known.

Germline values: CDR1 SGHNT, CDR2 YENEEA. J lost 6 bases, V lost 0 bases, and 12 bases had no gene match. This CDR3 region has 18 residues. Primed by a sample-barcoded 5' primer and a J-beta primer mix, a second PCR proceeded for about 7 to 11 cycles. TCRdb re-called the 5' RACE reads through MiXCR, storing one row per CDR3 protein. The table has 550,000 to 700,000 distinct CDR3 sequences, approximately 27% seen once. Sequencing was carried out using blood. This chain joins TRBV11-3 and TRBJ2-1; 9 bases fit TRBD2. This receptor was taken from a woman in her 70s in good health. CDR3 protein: CASSLDQGRGGPFNEQFF. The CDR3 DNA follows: TGTGCCAGCAGCTTAGATCAAGGGCGGGGGGGGCCTTTCAATGAGCAGTTCTTC.